Sequencing of this TCR beta chain was carried out in a study of blood T cells in healthy people across ages. Each sample provided at least 5 micrograms of extracted total RNA. CDR1 is MNHEY, CDR2 SMNVEV, per germline (reference sequence). The CDR3 has 19 residues. Trimming removed 5 bases from V and 6 bases from J; junction bases left unmatched: 17. A second roughly 6 to 11 cycle PCR used barcoded and J-beta primers. Via MiXCR, TCRdb re-called the 5' RACE reads, giving one row per CDR3 protein. The data contain about 680,000 distinct CDR3 sequences, 45% to 50% of them singletons. Specimen: blood. The J gene is TRBJ2-3, the V gene TRBV27, with 13 bases identical to TRBD2. The receptor was isolated from a woman aged 55-75 years in good health. The CDR3 sequence is CASSLRPRTSGRGLDTQYF. DNA for the CDR3: TGTGCCAGCAGTCTTCGCCCCCGGACTAGCGGGAGAGGGTTGGATACGCAGTATTTT.